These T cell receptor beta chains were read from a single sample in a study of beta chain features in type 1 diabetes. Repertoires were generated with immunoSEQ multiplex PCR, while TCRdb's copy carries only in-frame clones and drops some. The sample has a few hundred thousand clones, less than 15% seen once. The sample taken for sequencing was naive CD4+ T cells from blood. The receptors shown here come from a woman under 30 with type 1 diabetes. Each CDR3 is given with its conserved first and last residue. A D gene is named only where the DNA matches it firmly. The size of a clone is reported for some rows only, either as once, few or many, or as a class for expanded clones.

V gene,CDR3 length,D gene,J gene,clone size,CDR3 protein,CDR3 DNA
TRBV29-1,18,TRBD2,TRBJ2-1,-,CSVEWLAGVQGVYNEQFF,TGCAGCGTTGAATGGCTAGCGGGAGTCCAGGGGGTTTACAATGAGCAGTTCTTC
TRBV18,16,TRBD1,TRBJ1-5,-,CASSLQGGGSNQPQHF,TGTGCCAGCTCACTTCAGGGGGGAGGAAGCAATCAGCCCCAGCATTTT
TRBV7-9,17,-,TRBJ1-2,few,CASTDLTNFQGEYGYTF,TGTGCCAGCACCGACCTAACGAACTTTCAGGGCGAATATGGCTACACCTTC
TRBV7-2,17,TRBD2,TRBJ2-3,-,CASSSGTSGRRTDTQYF,TGTGCCAGCAGCTCTGGGACTAGCGGGAGGAGGACAGATACGCAGTATTTT
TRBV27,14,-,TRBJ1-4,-,CASSFGGDNEKLFF,TGTGCCAGCAGTTTTGGCGGGGATAATGAAAAACTGTTTTTT
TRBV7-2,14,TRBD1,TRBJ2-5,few,CASSRDRGGETQYF,TGTGCCAGCAGCCGCGACAGGGGCGGAGAGACCCAGTACTTC
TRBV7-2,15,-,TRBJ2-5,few,CASSFYSGEGETQYF,TGTGCCAGCAGCTTTTATAGCGGAGAGGGAGAGACCCAGTACTTC
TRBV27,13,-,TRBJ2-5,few,CASSSTYQETQYF,TGTGCCAGCAGTTCTACGTACCAAGAGACCCAGTACTTC
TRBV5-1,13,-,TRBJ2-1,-,CASSLGSLFEQFF,TGCGCCAGCAGCTTGGGGTCCCTATTCGAGCAGTTCTTC
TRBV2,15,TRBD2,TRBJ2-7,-,CASKRGLADSYEQYF,TGTGCCAGCAAGCGGGGACTAGCGGACTCCTACGAGCAGTACTTC
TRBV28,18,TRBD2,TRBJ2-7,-,CASSLTPGLAAWDYEQYF,TGTGCCAGCAGTTTGACTCCGGGACTAGCGGCGTGGGATTACGAGCAGTACTTC
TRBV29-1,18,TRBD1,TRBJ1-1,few,CSVVWARDRGLWNTEAFF,TGCAGCGTTGTGTGGGCACGGGACAGGGGGTTGTGGAACACTGAAGCTTTCTTT
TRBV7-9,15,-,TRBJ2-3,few,CASSLGGQGTDTQYF,TGTGCCAGCAGCTTAGGTGGCCAGGGAACAGATACGCAGTATTTT
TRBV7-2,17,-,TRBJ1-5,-,CASSLGVGGGLNQPQHF,TGTGCCAGCAGCTTAGGGGTCGGGGGAGGCCTCAATCAGCCCCAGCATTTT
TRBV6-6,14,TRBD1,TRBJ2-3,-,CASSPRQGADTQYF,TGTGCCAGCAGTCCCCGACAGGGGGCAGATACGCAGTATTTT